This T cell receptor (beta chain) was obtained from a study of blood T cell repertoires in COVID-19. Study summary: Italy, Spain and the United States were the sources of the convalescent and acute COVID-19 samples.

CDR3 length equals 16 residues. CDR1 and CDR2 from the germline V gene are MDHEN and SYDVKM. After removal of 5 bases from V and 0 bases from J, the junction contained 7 bases not matched to a gene. Some clones are missing from TCRdb's copy, which holds only in-frame ones; the method was immunoSEQ multiplex PCR. The sample has about 150,000 clones, around 89% seen once; the top ten hold more than 14%. The chain links TRBV28 to TRBJ1-3, with 7 bases lining up with TRBD1. Sequencing was performed on peripheral blood. The receptor's source is a woman between 40 and 55 years old with acute or convalescent COVID-19. The CDR3 coding sequence is TGTGCCAGCAGTACCTCGGGACAGTACTCTGGAAACACCATATATTTT. It yields the protein CASSTSGQYSGNTIYF. Full variable domain (rest looked up from reference TRBV28 and TRBJ1-3): DVKVTQSSRYLVKRTGEKVFLECVQDMDHENMFWYRQDPGLGLRLIYFSYDVKMKEKGDIPEGYSVSREKKERFSLILESASTNQTSMYLCASSTSGQYSGNTIYFGEGSWLTVV.